The clone carrying this T cell receptor beta chain was counted at least ten times. Its matching antigen is unknown. The data belong to a study of T-cell memory formation after mild COVID-19. Looking at the study overall: Clusters were largely donor specific.

Broader study findings: Contracting clones from day 15 to 85 had balanced CD4/CD8; later expanders favoured CD4+.

Trimming removed 2 bases from V and 3 bases from J, with 8 bases in between. Germline V gives CDR1 SQVTM, CDR2 ANQGSEA. The CDR3 loop spans 13 amino acids. The 5'RACE method, run with constant-segment primers, produced TCR alpha and TCR beta cDNA libraries (carrying sample barcodes and UMIs). TCRdb analysed the 5' RACE reads with MiXCR anew, one entry per CDR3 protein. Of about 250,000 distinct CDR3 sequences in the sample, roughly 15% were seen once. The clonotype originates from an adult woman who had mild COVID-19 (a few samples of this study predate the infection). Cell type and time point are not known. The sample comprised PBMCs or a T cell subset sorted from them (not recorded which). The chain links TRBV29-1 to TRBJ2-1; D unclear. CDR3 DNA: TGCAGCGTTGAATCCCCTATCTACAATGAGCAGTTCTTC. It codes for CSVESPIYNEQFF.